The 10 T cell receptor beta chains listed next were all sequenced from one sample in a study of CD8 T cells in ankylosing spondylitis. Via MiXCR, TCRdb re-called the 5' RACE reads, giving one row per CDR3 protein. This table has some 140,000 distinct CDR3 sequences, 6% to 8.5% appearing once. Material for sequencing was blood, either unsorted or a sorted T cell fraction (not recorded which). The receptors were gathered from a female donor with ankylosing spondylitis or in good health (not recorded which).

This clonotype was observed at least ten times. V gene TRBV27 combines with J gene TRBJ2-7, with D perhaps TRBD2 (7 bases). Germline V gene sequence: CDR1 MNHEY, CDR2 SMNVEV (reference sequence). The length of the CDR3 is 15 residues. V shed 2 bases and J shed 3 bases, with 14 bases lying between them. The CDR3 DNA reads as TGTGCCAGCAGTTTAGGGGGGGGCAACCTCTACGAGCAGTACTTC. It translates to CASSLGGGNLYEQYF.

At least ten counts were recorded for this clonotype. V is TRBV5-1 and J is TRBJ1-1; D ambiguous. The V gene lost 0 bases and the J gene lost 4 bases, with 10 bases spanning the gap. CDR1 and CDR2 (germline): SGHRS, YFSETQ. CDR3 length: 14 residues. In DNA form, the CDR3 reads TGCGCCAGCAGCTTGGAGCGGGTTGGCACTGAAGCTTTCTTT. This gives the protein CASSLERVGTEAFF.

This clonotype was detected ten times or more. Sequence at one end of the junction differs from germline and may be a read error. The chain recombines TRBV6-1 with TRBJ2-7, with 11 bases matching TRBD1. The germline gives CDR1 MNHNS, CDR2 SASEGT. The CDR3 covers 11 residues. The CDR3 loop is CASTEEGTGGF. As DNA, the CDR3 is TGTGCCAGCACCGAAGAAGGGACAGGGGGCTTC.

This clonotype was counted only a few times. The chain combines TRBV20-1 with TRBJ2-7, with TRBD2 matching over 9 bases. The CDR3 runs 14 residues. V trimming: 3 bases; J trimming: 3 bases; junction bases outside the gene matches: 6. The V gene's germline CDR1 is DFQATT and CDR2 SNEGSKA (reference sequence). The CDR3 loop reads CSARERGASYEQYF. DNA for the CDR3: TGCAGTGCTAGGGAGCGGGGGGCTAGCTACGAGCAGTACTTC.

Ten or more counts support this clonotype. The V call is TRBV20-1, the J call TRBJ2-7; the D gene could be TRBD1 or TRBD2 (5 bases each). V was cut by 3 bases and J by 5 bases, with 8 bases left in between. Germline lookup yields CDR1 DFQATT and CDR2 SNEGSKA (reference sequence). The CDR3 has 11 residues. The DNA for the CDR3 is TGCAGTGCTAGGAGGGGCAACGAGCAGTACTTC. Translated: CSARRGNEQYF.

In this sample, this clonotype turned up many times. The genes are TRBV5-1 and TRBJ2-2; TRBD1 matches 7 bases. There are 16 residues in the CDR3. V gave up 2 bases and J gave up 3 bases; unmatched junction bases: 7. Germline V gene sequence: CDR1 SGHRS, CDR2 YFSETQ. The CDR3 loop is CASSLTQGSDTGELFF. In nucleotides, the CDR3 is TGCGCCAGCAGCTTAACACAGGGGAGTGACACCGGGGAGCTGTTTTTT.

This clonotype was recorded many times. The rearrangement uses TRBV15 and TRBJ2-7, with D hard to call. This CDR3 has 16 amino acids. Trimming shortened V by 1 base and J by 3 bases, and 16 bases separated the two germline ends. The germline CDR1 and CDR2 sequences are LNHNV and YYDKDF (reference sequence). This chain's CDR3 is CATSRGSSEISYEQYF. The CDR3 bases are TGTGCCACCAGCAGAGGTTCGTCAGAGATTAGCTACGAGCAGTACTTC.

There are many counts of this clonotype. The V and J genes are TRBV7-6 and TRBJ1-1, with 8 nucleotides matching TRBD1. The V gene's germline CDR1 is SGHVS and CDR2 FNYEAQ. J was trimmed by 6 bases and V by 5 bases; bases with no gene match: 8. This CDR3 has 14 residues. CDR3 sequence: CASSDRTGPAEAFF. In nucleotides, the CDR3 is TGTGCCAGCAGCGACCGGACAGGGCCGGCTGAAGCTTTCTTT.

This clonotype was found many times. For the CDR3, the DNA is TGCGCCAGCAGCTTGGCGGGGATCAATGGCTACACCTTC. Its translation is CASSLAGINGYTF. The chain is built from TRBV5-1 and TRBJ1-2; D unclear. The ends were cut back, 0 bases at V and 6 bases at J, with 9 bases in the middle. Germline CDR1 SGHRS, CDR2 YFSETQ. CDR3 length: 13 amino acids.

This clonotype was counted at least ten times. The chain links TRBV4-3 to TRBJ2-3; D gene uncertain. Germline CDR1 and CDR2: LGHNA and YSLEER. With 0 bases removed from V and 4 bases from J, the gap between germline ends came to 11 bases. The CDR3 consists of 15 residues. CDR3 sequence reads: CASSQDAQAADTQYF. CDR3 coding DNA: TGCGCCAGCAGCCAAGATGCTCAGGCTGCAGATACGCAGTATTTT.